This T cell receptor beta chain derives from a study of T cells in Graves' hyperthyroidism and ophthalmopathy. Study summary: Peripheral blood specimens were obtained at initial diagnosis, prior to any treatment. Study conclusions and caveats: Most expanded thyroid clonotypes above 0.001 recurred in blood.

There were TCR beta CDR3 regions amplified from RNA transcripts. RT-PCR in the first round (using the HTBI primer set) targeted the TCR CDR3. In TCRdb, the multiplex PCR reads were re-called with MiXCR into one record per CDR3 protein. The repertoire holds about 740,000 distinct CDR3 sequences, with 14% as singletons. The CDR3 totals 16 residues. V was trimmed by 1 base and J by 7 bases, leaving 17 bases between them. Per germline, CDR1 SGHAT and CDR2 FQNNGV. This clonotype was detected ten times or more. The antigen is undetermined. This TCR was recovered from a woman younger than 35 with Graves' hyperthyroidism. The chain uses TRBV11-2 and TRBJ2-1; perhaps TRBD1 as D (7 bases). Sequenced sample: blood. The CDR3 loop is CASSLVVAGGRNEQFF. The CDR3 nucleotides are TGTGCCAGCAGCTTAGTTGTGGCAGGGGGGCGGAATGAGCAGTTCTTC.